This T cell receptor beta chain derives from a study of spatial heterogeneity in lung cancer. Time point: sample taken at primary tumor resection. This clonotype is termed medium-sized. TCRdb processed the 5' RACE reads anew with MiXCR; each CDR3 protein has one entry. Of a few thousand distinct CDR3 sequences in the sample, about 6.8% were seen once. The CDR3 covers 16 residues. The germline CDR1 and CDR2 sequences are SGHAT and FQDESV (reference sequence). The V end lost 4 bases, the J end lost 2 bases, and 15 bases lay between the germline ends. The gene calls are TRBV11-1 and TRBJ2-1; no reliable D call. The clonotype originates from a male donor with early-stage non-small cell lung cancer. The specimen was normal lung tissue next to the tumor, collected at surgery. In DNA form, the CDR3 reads TGTGCCAGCAGCTCCAATTCCCGCCTGCCCTACAATGAGCAGTTCTTC. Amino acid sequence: CASSSNSRLPYNEQFF.